The clone carrying this T cell receptor beta chain occurred many times. This CDR3 comprises 18 residues. V was clipped by 0 bases and J by 1 base; unmatched bases: 10. Germline CDR1 LNHNV, CDR2 YYDKDF (reference sequence). The sample is drawn from a study of T-cell reconstitution after alpha-beta-depleted transplantation in children. TCRbeta library construction was performed incorporating unique molecular identifiers. TCRdb recomputed calls from the PCR reads with MiXCR, one row per CDR3 protein. The sample lists 120,000 or so distinct CDR3 sequences, approximately 10% occurring once. Sequenced here: PBMCs from the stem cell graft donor, sampled from the stem cell graft. The sequence derives from a human donor who donated a stem cell graft to a child with acute lymphoblastic leukemia. The chain carries TRBV15 and TRBJ1-1; TRBD1 aligns across 8 bases. CDR3 sequence (DNA): TGTGCCACCAGCAGAGATCCGGGCGACAGGGGAGGGAACACTGAAGCTTTCTTT. Its protein product is CATSRDPGDRGGNTEAFF.